This TCR beta chain was captured by sequencing in a study of regulatory T cells in long-lasting Graves disease. At the level of the study: Those with persistent Graves' disease had received antithyroid drugs for over 5 years with positive TSH receptor antibodies.

The TCR beta library used iRepertoire HTBI primers with Arm-PCR amplification of CDR3. TCRdb passed the multiplex PCR reads through MiXCR, listing each CDR3 protein once. The sample yields approximately 400,000 distinct CDR3 sequences, approximately 25% seen once. V was pared by 5 bases and J by 9 bases, with 12 bases of the junction left unmatched. This CDR3 is 15 amino acids long. Time point reported: persistent/refractory GD, antithyroid drugs over 5 years with positive TRAb. From RNA extracted from PBMCs, the TCR library was made. Doctors identified Graves' disease using the American Thyroid Association guidelines. The collection involved drawing 8 to 9 milliliters of peripheral blood into EDTA tubes. Regarding the study as a whole: Whereas new patients shared about a thousand public clonotypes, persistent patients shared more, at 2,500 to 3,500.

There are a few counts of this clonotype. Its specificity is not known. Sample: peripheral blood mononuclear cells (PBMCs), taken when the disease was refractory, from a patient treated with antithyroid drugs. The V call is TRBV12-3 or TRBV12-4, the J call TRBJ2-1; 8 positions match TRBD2. The source is a woman in her thirties or forties with Graves disease. Here the CDR3 reads CASSLTSAALGEQFF. In DNA form, the CDR3 reads TGTGCCAGCAGTCTGACTAGCGCCGCACTGGGTGAGCAGTTCTTC.